Below are 5 T cell receptor beta chains sequenced from a single sample in a study of blood T cell repertoires in COVID-19. The data were produced by immunoSEQ multiplex PCR, yet TCRdb's version contains in-frame clones alone and is incomplete. The sample contains a few hundred thousand clones, 89% of which appear only once. Sequenced: peripheral blood. The receptors come from a woman aged 40 to 55 who had recovered from COVID-19.

V is TRBV7-2 and J is TRBJ2-2; D perhaps matches TRBD2 (6 bases). Trimming shortened V by 5 bases and J by 0 bases, and 13 bases separated the two germline ends. This CDR3 is 16 amino acids long. Germline assignment: CDR1 SGHTA and CDR2 FQGNSA. The CDR3 DNA reads as TGTGCCAGCAGCATAATAGCGGTACCGAACACCGGGGAGCTGTTTTTT. Its protein product is CASSIIAVPNTGELFF.

This clone has a single count. The chain employs TRBV7-9 and TRBJ1-4; 8 bases align to TRBD1. This CDR3 has 14 residues. V gave up 4 bases and J gave up 8 bases; unmatched junction bases: 6. The germline V gene encodes CDR1 SEHNR and CDR2 FQNEAQ (reference sequence). The CDR3: CASSSGTGGEKLFF. DNA of the CDR3: TGTGCCAGCAGCTCCGGGACAGGAGGAGAAAAACTGTTTTTT.

The chain employs TRBV18 and TRBJ2-7; D is possibly TRBD1 (6 bases). V was pared by 3 bases and J by 5 bases, with 23 bases between. Per the germline V gene, CDR1 is KGHSH and CDR2 is LQKENI. This CDR3 region has 17 residues. The CDR3 sequence is CASSPEPGRRSGDEQYF. The CDR3 coding sequence is TGTGCCAGCTCACCCGAGCCGGGACGGCGGTCAGGGGACGAGCAGTACTTC.

The chain joins TRBV7-2 to TRBJ2-1; D is possibly TRBD2 (5 bases). Trimming stripped 2 bases from V and 5 bases from J, with 13 bases between. This CDR3 region has 15 residues. Germline V gene sequence: CDR1 SGHTA, CDR2 FQGNSA. The CDR3 region is CASSLWASSDNEQFF. CDR3 sequence (DNA): TGTGCCAGCAGCTTATGGGCTAGCTCGGACAATGAGCAGTTCTTC.

The V gene is TRBV30, the J gene TRBJ2-1; D might be TRBD2 (7 bases). Germline V gene data show CDR1 as GTSNPN and CDR2 as SVGIG (reference sequence). Trimming removed 3 bases from V and 2 bases from J, with 11 bases in between. The CDR3 is made up of 14 amino acids. The CDR3 region is CAWSLGGAYNEQFF. DNA of the CDR3: TGTGCCTGGAGCCTAGGGGGGGCCTACAATGAGCAGTTCTTC.